The rows below give T cell receptor beta chains drawn from one sample of a study of blood T cells in healthy people across ages. TCRdb fed the 5' RACE reads into MiXCR, producing one record per CDR3 protein. This sample has hundreds of thousands of distinct CDR3 sequences, with approximately 30% found just once. The sequencing sample was made of blood. All receptors derive from an elderly woman in good health. Both conserved end residues are part of each CDR3. D genes are given only for firm matches. Not every row has a clone size; where given, it reads once, few, many or a size class.

abundance: few; d_gene: NA; v_gene: TRBV6-5; j_gene: TRBJ2-6; len: 16; CDR3aa: CASSYSWGSGANVLTF; CDR3nt: TGTGCCAGCAGTTACTCGTGGGGGTCTGGGGCCAACGTCCTGACTTTC
abundance: many; d_gene: TRBD2; v_gene: TRBV11-2; j_gene: TRBJ2-5; len: 15; CDR3aa: CASSWSGGATETQYF; CDR3nt: TGTGCCAGCAGTTGGAGCGGGGGGGCCACAGAGACCCAGTACTTC
abundance: NA; d_gene: NA; v_gene: TRBV5-6; j_gene: TRBJ2-4; len: 15; CDR3aa: CASSLDQGPRNIRYF; CDR3nt: TGTGCCAGCAGCTTGGATCAGGGGCCTCGGAACATTCGGTACTTC
abundance: many; d_gene: NA; v_gene: TRBV20-1; j_gene: TRBJ2-1; len: 15; CDR3aa: CSAESPRGGSNEQFF; CDR3nt: TGCAGTGCTGAGTCCCCGAGGGGCGGAAGTAATGAGCAGTTCTTC
abundance: many; d_gene: TRBD2; v_gene: TRBV27; j_gene: TRBJ2-4; len: 16; CDR3aa: CASSPTGGLGGNIQYF; CDR3nt: TGTGCCAGCAGCCCCACCGGGGGACTAGGGGGAAACATTCAGTACTTC
abundance: many; d_gene: TRBD2; v_gene: TRBV28; j_gene: TRBJ2-1; len: 16; CDR3aa: CASRRKTSGGYNEQFF; CDR3nt: TGTGCCAGCAGAAGAAAGACTAGCGGGGGCTACAATGAGCAGTTCTTC
abundance: many; d_gene: TRBD1; v_gene: TRBV29-1; j_gene: TRBJ2-7; len: 14; CDR3aa: CSAKPGQGYYEQYF; CDR3nt: TGCAGCGCTAAACCGGGACAGGGATACTACGAGCAGTACTTC
abundance: NA; d_gene: NA; v_gene: TRBV11-2; j_gene: TRBJ1-6; len: 14; CDR3aa: CASSLAQNNSPLHF; CDR3nt: TGTGCCAGCAGCTTAGCGCAGAATAATTCACCCCTCCACTTT
abundance: many; d_gene: TRBD1; v_gene: TRBV7-2; j_gene: TRBJ2-1; len: 14; CDR3aa: CASSARQGNGEQFF; CDR3nt: TGTGCCAGCAGCGCCCGACAGGGGAACGGTGAGCAGTTCTTC
abundance: many; d_gene: TRBD2; v_gene: TRBV6-2/TRBV6-3; j_gene: TRBJ2-1; len: 13; CDR3aa: CASGLAGYNEQFF; CDR3nt: TGTGCCAGTGGACTAGCGGGTTACAATGAGCAGTTCTTC
abundance: NA; d_gene: NA; v_gene: TRBV4-1; j_gene: TRBJ1-2; len: 18; CDR3aa: CASSQEEVTGWANYGYTF; CDR3nt: TGCGCCAGCAGCCAGGAGGAGGTAACAGGGTGGGCTAACTATGGCTACACCTTC
abundance: few; d_gene: TRBD1; v_gene: TRBV5-1; j_gene: TRBJ2-1; len: 14; CDR3aa: CASRGQGASYEQFF; CDR3nt: TGCGCCAGCAGGGGACAGGGGGCCTCCTACGAGCAGTTCTTC
abundance: many; d_gene: TRBD2; v_gene: TRBV10-3; j_gene: TRBJ2-3; len: 15; CDR3aa: CAISRLAGETDTQYF; CDR3nt: TGTGCCATCAGTCGACTAGCGGGGGAAACAGATACGCAGTATTTT
abundance: few; d_gene: NA; v_gene: TRBV9; j_gene: TRBJ2-5; len: 15; CDR3aa: CASSPGATRWETQYF; CDR3nt: TGTGCCAGCAGCCCGGGGGCAACCCGTTGGGAGACCCAGTACTTC
abundance: many; d_gene: NA; v_gene: TRBV20-1; j_gene: TRBJ2-1; len: 14; CDR3aa: CSARPPNQPEEQFF; CDR3nt: TGCAGTGCTAGACCTCCTAATCAGCCCGAGGAGCAGTTCTTC
abundance: NA; d_gene: NA; v_gene: TRBV5-1; j_gene: TRBJ1-2; len: 13; CDR3aa: CASSATRNYGYTF; CDR3nt: TGCGCCAGCAGCGCTACTAGAAACTATGGCTACACCTTC
abundance: NA; d_gene: NA; v_gene: TRBV5-1; j_gene: TRBJ1-2; len: 13; CDR3aa: CAGSLSNNYGYTF; CDR3nt: TGTGCCGGCAGCTTGAGCAATAACTATGGCTACACCTTC
abundance: many; d_gene: NA; v_gene: TRBV7-2; j_gene: TRBJ2-7; len: 15; CDR3aa: CASSLVSGGGIEQYF; CDR3nt: TGTGCCAGCAGCTTGGTCTCCGGGGGAGGCATCGAGCAGTACTTC
abundance: many; d_gene: TRBD2; v_gene: TRBV7-9; j_gene: TRBJ2-3; len: 15; CDR3aa: CASSLGGLVADTQYF; CDR3nt: TGTGCCAGCAGCCTGGGGGGACTAGTCGCAGATACGCAGTATTTT
abundance: few; d_gene: NA; v_gene: TRBV5-1; j_gene: TRBJ1-1; len: 13; CDR3aa: CASSLTRSTEAFF; CDR3nt: TGCGCCAGCAGCTTAACCCGGTCGACTGAAGCTTTCTTT
abundance: once; d_gene: NA; v_gene: TRBV20-1; j_gene: TRBJ1-1; len: 12; CDR3aa: CSAAGPSPEAFF; CDR3nt: TGCAGTGCTGCAGGACCTAGCCCCGAAGCTTTCTTT
abundance: few; d_gene: NA; v_gene: TRBV5-1; j_gene: TRBJ2-5; len: 14; CDR3aa: CASRVVVGEETQYF; CDR3nt: TGCGCCAGCAGAGTTGTGGTAGGGGAAGAGACCCAGTACTTC
abundance: NA; d_gene: NA; v_gene: TRBV20-1; j_gene: TRBJ2-2; len: 17; CDR3aa: CSARERARIQNTGELFF; CDR3nt: TGCAGTGCTAGAGAGAGGGCCCGAATACAGAACACCGGGGAGCTGTTTTTT
abundance: many; d_gene: TRBD1; v_gene: TRBV6-5; j_gene: TRBJ1-5; len: 15; CDR3aa: CASSLTGGSNQPQHF; CDR3nt: TGTGCCAGCAGTTTAACAGGGGGAAGCAATCAGCCCCAGCATTTT
abundance: many; d_gene: TRBD1; v_gene: TRBV7-6; j_gene: TRBJ2-1; len: 14; CDR3aa: CASSRIGQGDEQFF; CDR3nt: TGTGCCAGCAGCCGAATAGGACAGGGCGATGAGCAGTTCTTC
abundance: NA; d_gene: TRBD1; v_gene: TRBV7-6; j_gene: TRBJ1-1; len: 17; CDR3aa: CASSPVLNRGVNTKAFF; CDR3nt: TGTGCCAGCAGCCCAGTTTTAAACAGGGGAGTGAACACTAAAGCTTTCTTT
abundance: many; d_gene: NA; v_gene: TRBV9; j_gene: TRBJ1-1; len: 14; CDR3aa: CASTLTGPNTEAFF; CDR3nt: TGTGCCAGCACTCTCACGGGCCCGAACACTGAAGCTTTCTTT
abundance: NA; d_gene: TRBD1; v_gene: TRBV6-2/TRBV6-3; j_gene: TRBJ2-7; len: 15; CDR3aa: CASSQRTGISYEQYF; CDR3nt: TGTGCCAGCAGCCAAAGGACAGGGATCTCCTACGAGCAGTACTTC
abundance: NA; d_gene: TRBD2; v_gene: TRBV28; j_gene: TRBJ2-5; len: 15; CDR3aa: CASSLLRGERETQYF; CDR3nt: TGTGCCAGCAGTTTATTGCGGGGGGAACGAGAGACCCAGTACTTC
abundance: many; d_gene: TRBD2; v_gene: TRBV5-1; j_gene: TRBJ2-3; len: 17; CDR3aa: CASSLAGGGVTTDTQYF; CDR3nt: TGCGCCAGCAGCTTGGCCGGGGGGGGCGTCACCACAGATACGCAGTATTTT
abundance: many; d_gene: NA; v_gene: TRBV7-2; j_gene: TRBJ2-1; len: 16; CDR3aa: CASSLASRGRNNEQFF; CDR3nt: TGTGCCAGCAGCTTAGCCAGTCGGGGACGGAACAATGAGCAGTTCTTC
abundance: many; d_gene: TRBD1; v_gene: TRBV6-2/TRBV6-3; j_gene: TRBJ2-7; len: 14; CDR3aa: CASRRQGVVYEQYF; CDR3nt: TGTGCCAGCAGGAGACAGGGGGTCGTCTACGAGCAGTACTTC
abundance: NA; d_gene: TRBD2; v_gene: TRBV5-1; j_gene: TRBJ2-7; len: 13; CDR3aa: CASSSAGGFEQYF; CDR3nt: TGCGCCAGCAGCTCAGCGGGAGGCTTCGAGCAGTACTTC
abundance: many; d_gene: NA; v_gene: TRBV29-1; j_gene: TRBJ2-1; len: 12; CDR3aa: CSVEGGSSEQFF; CDR3nt: TGCAGCGTTGAAGGAGGAAGTTCTGAGCAGTTCTTC
abundance: few; d_gene: NA; v_gene: TRBV6-5; j_gene: TRBJ1-5; len: 15; CDR3aa: CASSPQGKGNQPQHF; CDR3nt: TGTGCCAGCAGTCCACAGGGAAAAGGGAATCAGCCCCAGCATTTT
abundance: NA; d_gene: NA; v_gene: TRBV28; j_gene: TRBJ1-3; len: 12; CDR3aa: CASGTTGNTIYF; CDR3nt: TGTGCCAGTGGTACGACTGGAAACACCATATATTTT
abundance: many; d_gene: NA; v_gene: TRBV6-1; j_gene: TRBJ2-7; len: 13; CDR3aa: CASSLKYRDEQYF; CDR3nt: TGTGCCAGCAGTCTAAAATACAGGGACGAGCAGTACTTC
abundance: many; d_gene: NA; v_gene: TRBV5-1; j_gene: TRBJ2-1; len: 12; CDR3aa: CASSLGANEQFF; CDR3nt: TGCGCCAGCAGCTTGGGAGCGAATGAGCAGTTCTTC
abundance: NA; d_gene: NA; v_gene: TRBV2; j_gene: TRBJ1-2; len: 15; CDR3aa: CASSHDFRTEYGYTF; CDR3nt: TGTGCCAGCAGTCACGATTTCCGCACAGAATATGGCTACACCTTC
abundance: NA; d_gene: NA; v_gene: TRBV13; j_gene: TRBJ2-1; len: 12; CDR3aa: CASSLPTREQFF; CDR3nt: TGTGCCAGCAGCCTCCCAACGCGTGAGCAGTTCTTC
abundance: many; d_gene: TRBD1; v_gene: TRBV28; j_gene: TRBJ2-1; len: 17; CDR3aa: CASSSKGALYSYNEQFF; CDR3nt: TGTGCCAGCAGTTCGAAGGGGGCCCTCTACTCCTACAATGAGCAGTTCTTC
abundance: NA; d_gene: NA; v_gene: TRBV29-1; j_gene: TRBJ1-2; len: 12; CDR3aa: CSVEDGGGGYTF; CDR3nt: TGCAGCGTTGAAGATGGCGGGGGTGGCTACACCTTC
abundance: many; d_gene: TRBD1; v_gene: TRBV4-1; j_gene: TRBJ2-5; len: 17; CDR3aa: CASSQDPGTGTQETQYF; CDR3nt: TGCGCCAGCAGCCAAGATCCTGGGACAGGGACCCAAGAGACCCAGTACTTC
abundance: NA; d_gene: NA; v_gene: TRBV5-5; j_gene: TRBJ2-7; len: 17; CDR3aa: CASSLSTWARRADEQYF; CDR3nt: TGTGCCAGCAGCTTGTCGACCTGGGCTAGGAGGGCGGATGAGCAGTACTTC
abundance: many; d_gene: NA; v_gene: TRBV6-2/TRBV6-3; j_gene: TRBJ2-5; len: 12; CDR3aa: CASSNVGETQYF; CDR3nt: TGTGCCAGCAGCAACGTAGGAGAGACCCAGTACTTC
abundance: many; d_gene: TRBD2; v_gene: TRBV29-1; j_gene: TRBJ2-1; len: 14; CDR3aa: CSAKAGGSYNEQFF; CDR3nt: TGCAGCGCGAAAGCGGGGGGCTCCTACAATGAGCAGTTCTTC
abundance: many; d_gene: NA; v_gene: TRBV11-2; j_gene: TRBJ1-2; len: 14; CDR3aa: CASSPSQGWRGYTF; CDR3nt: TGTGCCAGCAGCCCCAGCCAGGGATGGCGGGGCTACACCTTC
abundance: many; d_gene: TRBD1; v_gene: TRBV5-8; j_gene: TRBJ2-7; len: 14; CDR3aa: CASSYRTGGYEQYF; CDR3nt: TGTGCCAGCAGCTACAGGACAGGGGGCTACGAGCAGTACTTC
abundance: many; d_gene: NA; v_gene: TRBV6-1; j_gene: TRBJ2-4; len: 16; CDR3aa: CASSVPGHLAKNIQYF; CDR3nt: TGTGCCAGCAGTGTACCGGGACACCTAGCCAAAAACATTCAGTACTTC
abundance: few; d_gene: NA; v_gene: TRBV20-1; j_gene: TRBJ2-7; len: 17; CDR3aa: CSAHKLVRGFLYNEQYF; CDR3nt: TGCAGTGCCCATAAACTAGTGCGCGGGTTTCTCTACAATGAGCAGTACTTC
abundance: NA; d_gene: NA; v_gene: TRBV20-1; j_gene: TRBJ2-7; len: 13; CDR3aa: CSARGARPHEQYF; CDR3nt: TGCAGTGCTAGAGGGGCTAGACCCCATGAGCAGTACTTC
abundance: NA; d_gene: TRBD1; v_gene: TRBV30; j_gene: TRBJ1-5; len: 14; CDR3aa: CAWSFKGQLQPQHF; CDR3nt: TGTGCCTGGAGTTTCAAGGGACAGCTTCAGCCCCAGCATTTT
abundance: few; d_gene: NA; v_gene: TRBV5-1; j_gene: TRBJ2-3; len: 16; CDR3aa: CASSLVLSASTDTQYF; CDR3nt: TGCGCCAGCAGCTTGGTGTTGTCGGCTAGCACAGATACGCAGTATTTT
abundance: many; d_gene: NA; v_gene: TRBV4-2; j_gene: TRBJ1-2; len: 14; CDR3aa: CASSQEEGSESYTF; CDR3nt: TGTGCCAGCAGCCAAGAGGAGGGTTCCGAAAGCTACACCTTC
abundance: NA; d_gene: NA; v_gene: TRBV9; j_gene: TRBJ2-3; len: 16; CDR3aa: CASSVGNGGLTDTQYF; CDR3nt: TGTGCCAGCAGCGTAGGCAACGGAGGACTCACAGATACGCAGTATTTT
abundance: many; d_gene: NA; v_gene: TRBV20-1; j_gene: TRBJ2-3; len: 12; CDR3aa: CSAFDSTDTQYF; CDR3nt: TGCAGTGCCTTCGACAGCACAGATACGCAGTATTTT
abundance: NA; d_gene: NA; v_gene: TRBV11-2; j_gene: TRBJ2-1; len: 13; CDR3aa: CASSSLRSYEQFF; CDR3nt: TGTGCCAGCAGCTCCCTTCGGTCCTACGAGCAGTTCTTC
abundance: many; d_gene: NA; v_gene: TRBV6-2/TRBV6-3; j_gene: TRBJ1-5; len: 15; CDR3aa: CASSYVDLPSEPQHF; CDR3nt: TGTGCCAGCAGTTACGTGGACCTGCCGTCGGAGCCCCAGCATTTT
abundance: NA; d_gene: TRBD1; v_gene: TRBV20-1; j_gene: TRBJ1-2; len: 14; CDR3aa: CSAREPGQFYGYTF; CDR3nt: TGCAGTGCTAGAGAGCCGGGACAGTTCTATGGCTACACCTTC
abundance: many; d_gene: TRBD2; v_gene: TRBV3-1; j_gene: TRBJ2-5; len: 16; CDR3aa: CASSHRSPGGQETQYF; CDR3nt: TGTGCCAGCAGCCACCGCAGTCCGGGGGGCCAAGAGACCCAGTACTTC